The rows below give T cell receptor beta chains drawn from one sample of a study of T cell responses to AZD1222 COVID-19 vaccine. Using immunoSEQ multiplex PCR, the repertoire was profiled, and TCRdb retains in-frame clones only, with some absent. Of 150,000 to 200,000 clones in the sample, around 90% were seen once. Sequencing used peripheral blood, obtained 28 days after the second AZD1222 dose. All receptors derive from an adult who received the AZD1222 COVID-19 vaccine. The CDR3 runs from the conserved cysteine through the conserved F or W. D genes are given only for firm matches. Some rows mark clone size as missing; the rest say once, few, many or name a class of expanded clone.

j_call clone_size d_call v_call cdr3_nt cdr3_aa
TRBJ1-2 NA NA TRBV28 TGTGCCAGCAGCCCCCGGTTGTATGGCTACACCTTC CASSPRLYGYTF
TRBJ2-4 once NA TRBV28 TGTGCCAGCAGTTTAGTGGGAAGGAACATTCAGTACTTC CASSLVGRNIQYF
TRBJ1-1 NA NA TRBV7-6 TGTGCCAGCAGCTCCTGGGGATTAAGTGAGGTCACTGAAGCTTTCTTT CASSSWGLSEVTEAFF
TRBJ2-7 NA NA TRBV28 TGTGCCAGCAGTTTACGCGACGCGCGGGAGCAGTACTTC CASSLRDAREQYF
TRBJ1-2 NA NA TRBV13 TGTGCCAGCAGCCTAGGGGGGGTCTATGGCTACACCTTC CASSLGGVYGYTF
TRBJ1-4 NA NA TRBV30 TGTGCCTGGAGGTCTGAGGAAAAACTGTTTTTT CAWRSEEKLFF
TRBJ2-7 NA NA TRBV6-1 TGTGCCAGCAGTGAAGTTGGGGGCGCGACGGGCGAGCAGTACTTC CASSEVGGATGEQYF
TRBJ2-7 NA NA TRBV7-2 TGTGCCAGCAGCCGGCCGGGACTTGCAACCCACGAGCAGTACTTC CASSRPGLATHEQYF
TRBJ1-6 NA NA TRBV4-1 TGCGCCAGCAGCCAAGATGTCTCTAGGGGTTCACCCCTCCACTTT CASSQDVSRGSPLHF
TRBJ1-1 NA NA TRBV24-1 TGTGCCACCAGTGATTCAGGGGCCCTGAACACTGAAGCTTTCTTT CATSDSGALNTEAFF
TRBJ1-1 NA NA TRBV5-4 TGTGCCAGCAGCTCCACTTCCAGGCTTGGAGCTTTCTTT CASSSTSRLGAFF
TRBJ1-1 NA NA TRBV30 TGTGCCTGGGACAGGTCGAACACTGAAGCTTTCTTT CAWDRSNTEAFF
TRBJ1-1 NA NA TRBV5-1 TGCGCCAGCAGCTTGGGCCCGAACACTGAAGCTTTCTTT CASSLGPNTEAFF
TRBJ1-6 NA NA TRBV18 TGTGCCAGCTCCCGAGGGCCACTTCAAAATTCACCCCTCCACTTT CASSRGPLQNSPLHF
TRBJ1-1 NA NA TRBV5-1 TGCGCCAGCAGCCATATACAGGGAAACACTGAAGCTTTCTTT CASSHIQGNTEAFF
TRBJ1-6 NA NA TRBV25-1 TGTGCCAGCAGTGGCCCCCCCGGGACCGACCGTCCATTGGCCCTCCACTTT CASSGPPGTDRPLALHF
TRBJ1-4 NA TRBD1 TRBV4-1 TGCGCCAGCAGCCAAGCGGGACAGGTTAATGAAAAACTGTTTTTT CASSQAGQVNEKLFF
TRBJ2-7 NA NA TRBV27 TGTGCCAGCAGTTTAGCTGGGCCAGGGTACGAGCAGTACTTC CASSLAGPGYEQYF
TRBJ1-1 NA NA TRBV29-1 TGCAGCGTTGGAGGGCAGCTGAACACTGAAGCTTTCTTT CSVGGQLNTEAFF
TRBJ2-7 NA TRBD1 TRBV29-1 TGCAGCGTTGAAGGGGGGACAGAGCTCTCCGAGCAGTACTTC CSVEGGTELSEQYF
TRBJ2-3 NA TRBD1 TRBV19 TGTGCCAGTAGTCCAAGACTACCGGGACAGGGGCGCACAGATACGCAGTATTTT CASSPRLPGQGRTDTQYF
TRBJ2-2 NA NA TRBV5-4 TGTGCCAGCAGCCCTGGTTTTGAGGGGGGCCCCACGGGGGAGCTGTTTTTT CASSPGFEGGPTGELFF
TRBJ1-5 NA NA TRBV7-2 TGTGCCAGCAGTCAGGACGGGGCGCCCCAGCCCCAGCATTTT CASSQDGAPQPQHF
TRBJ2-7 NA NA TRBV14 TGTGCCAGCAGCCCCTCGACTCCAAATTCCTACGAGCAGTACTTC CASSPSTPNSYEQYF
TRBJ1-5 NA TRBD1 TRBV28 TGTGCCAGCAGCGAGACAGGGGTCAATCAGCCCCAGCATTTT CASSETGVNQPQHF
TRBJ1-1 NA NA TRBV30 TGTGCCTGGAGTGTGAGGGGCGCGGGCACTGAAGCTTTCTTT CAWSVRGAGTEAFF
TRBJ2-3 NA TRBD2 TRBV24-1 TGTGCCACCAGACTAGATACGGGACTAGCGGGGCGCACAGATACGCAGTATTTT CATRLDTGLAGRTDTQYF
TRBJ1-6 NA TRBD1 TRBV27 TGTGCCAGCAGCCAAGGGACAGTCTATAATTCACCCCTCCACTTT CASSQGTVYNSPLHF
TRBJ2-7 NA NA TRBV25-1 TGTGCCAGCAGTGAATGGGGTCAGGGATCCTACGAGCAGTACTTC CASSEWGQGSYEQYF
TRBJ1-4 NA NA TRBV30 TGTGCCTGGAGTTTGCTTGGGGGGAAAGGGAGACTGTTTTTT CAWSLLGGKGRLFF
TRBJ1-6 NA NA TRBV30 TGTGCCTGGGGAATTGCATCCGTCTATAATTCACCCCTCCACTTT CAWGIASVYNSPLHF
TRBJ2-2 NA TRBD2 TRBV11-2 TGTGCCAGCAGCTTAGATCTTACTAGCGGGACGAACACCGGGGAGCTGTTTTTT CASSLDLTSGTNTGELFF
TRBJ1-2 NA NA TRBV25-1 TGTGCCAGCAGTGCATACCGGTGGGGGAACTCCTATGGCTACACCTTC CASSAYRWGNSYGYTF
TRBJ2-5 NA NA TRBV9 TGTGCCAGCAGCGTAGGATGGCGGGAAGAGACCCAGTACTTC CASSVGWREETQYF
TRBJ2-7 NA NA TRBV7-2 TGTGCCAGCAGATATGACAGGCCTCACTACGAGCAGTACTTC CASRYDRPHYEQYF
TRBJ1-1 once NA TRBV27 TGTGCCAGCAGTTTCGGTGGACGGAACACTGAAGCTTTCTTT CASSFGGRNTEAFF
TRBJ2-5 NA NA TRBV20-1 TGCAGTGCTATTGACCGCTCTCACGGGGTAGAGACCCAGTACTTC CSAIDRSHGVETQYF
TRBJ1-2 NA NA TRBV6-2/TRBV6-3 TGTGCCAGCAGTTACCAGGGCCCTTATGGCTACACCTTC CASSYQGPYGYTF
TRBJ1-2 NA TRBD1 TRBV5-6 TGTGCCAGCAGCTTGGGACAGGGTTTTCGGGGCTACACCTTC CASSLGQGFRGYTF
TRBJ1-3 NA NA TRBV19 TGTGCCAGTAGTCTACCTGAGGGCCGCTTGCGAAACACCATATATTTT CASSLPEGRLRNTIYF
TRBJ1-6 NA TRBD1 TRBV5-1 TGCGCCAGCAGGTCCGGGACAGGGGTTTCACCCCTCCACTTT CASRSGTGVSPLHF
TRBJ2-7 NA NA TRBV3-1/TRBV3-2 TGTGCCAGCAGCCAGGGGGGGCTTTACGAGCAGTACTTC CASSQGGLYEQYF
TRBJ2-3 NA NA TRBV18 TGTGCCAGCTCACCACGGGGGAGCACAGATACGCAGTATTTT CASSPRGSTDTQYF
TRBJ2-6 NA NA TRBV10-3 TGTGCCATCAGCGAGTCCTCTGGGGCCAACGTCCTGACTTTC CAISESSGANVLTF